The 10 T cell receptor beta chains reported below all come from one sample, sequenced in a study of cytomegalovirus exposure and HLA in healthy donors. Generated by immunoSEQ multiplex PCR, the TCRdb table keeps only in-frame clones and is missing some. Of under 150,000 clones listed, more than 85% were seen once; the top ten hold just over 8.5%. Input material: PBMCs. These receptors were obtained from a man between 18 and 29 years old in good health and CMV-seropositive.

The chain couples TRBV12-5 to TRBJ1-1, with D maybe TRBD1 (6 bases). Looked up from germline, CDR1 is LGHNT and CDR2 is FRNRAP. The CDR3 sequence is 15 residues long. V dropped 0 bases and J dropped 4 bases, with 12 bases sitting between them. In DNA, the CDR3 is TGTGCTAGTGGTTTGGTATTGGGGGCTAGCACTGAAGCTTTCTTT. Residues: CASGLVLGASTEAFF.

This rearrangement joins TRBV6-4 to TRBJ2-7, with TRBD1 matching over 7 bases. V lost 6 bases to trimming and J lost 0 bases; unmatched junction nucleotides: 17. CDR3 length: 18 amino acids. Germline CDR1 and CDR2: MRHNA and SNTAGT. In nucleotides, the CDR3 is TGTGCCAGCAGACTAAAGCCCAAGACAGGGAATAGCTCCTACGAGCAGTACTTC. It codes for CASRLKPKTGNSSYEQYF.

This clone was observed a handful of times. V usage is TRBV10-1 and J usage is TRBJ2-2; no clear D. The germline V gene encodes CDR1 WNHNN and CDR2 SYGVQD (reference sequence). CDR3 length: 14 amino acids. V lost 4 bases to trimming and J lost 3 bases, with 9 bases between them. CDR3: CASSVRADTGELFF. CDR3 DNA sequence: TGCGCCAGCAGTGTGCGAGCTGACACCGGGGAGCTGTTTTTT.

This rearrangement joins TRBV18 to TRBJ2-7; possibly TRBD2 for D (7 bases). The CDR3 runs to 13 residues. Germline V CDR1 and CDR2: KGHSH, LQKENI. Trimming took off 2 bases at V and 7 bases at J, with 12 bases between the two ends. The CDR3 DNA is TGTGCCAGCTCACCATCGGGGGGCGCGGAGCAGTACTTC. It yields the protein CASSPSGGAEQYF.

V and J are TRBV6-1 and TRBJ1-5; TRBD1 aligns across 7 bases. CDR1 MNHNS and CDR2 SASEGT come from the germline V gene. The V gene end was trimmed by 6 bases and the J gene end by 4 bases; junction bases not matched to a gene: 6. CDR3 size: 14 residues. CDR3: CASSEGQRNQPQHF. The DNA for the CDR3 is TGTGCCAGCAGCGAGGGACAGAGAAATCAGCCCCAGCATTTT.

V is TRBV2 and J is TRBJ2-7, with 9 bases that match TRBD1. The CDR3 runs 16 residues. The V gene's germline CDR1 is SNHLY and CDR2 FYNNEI. With 5 bases clipped from V and 3 bases from J, the junction kept 11 bases outside the gene matches. The CDR3 loop is CASSPPRDRGNYEQYF. CDR3 sequence (DNA): TGTGCCAGCAGTCCCCCCCGCGACAGGGGGAACTACGAGCAGTACTTC.

V usage is TRBV18 and J usage is TRBJ2-7, with D possibly matching TRBD1 (6 bases). The V end lost 2 bases, the J end lost 6 bases, and 20 bases lay between the germline ends. The CDR3 sequence is 16 residues long. The germline CDR1 and CDR2 sequences are KGHSH and LQKENI. This CDR3 reads CASSPGGQGSASEQYF. The CDR3 region has the DNA TGTGCCAGCTCACCAGGCGGCCAGGGGTCGGCATCCGAGCAGTACTTC.

The chain joins TRBV19 to TRBJ2-5, with TRBD1 matching over 7 bases. The CDR3 consists of 13 residues. Per germline, CDR1 LNHDA and CDR2 SQIVND (reference sequence). Trimming took 6 bases from V and 6 from J; bases not matched to a gene: 7. The CDR3 bases are TGTGCCAGTAGGGACAGGTCGGTACAGACCCAGTACTTC. It translates to CASRDRSVQTQYF.

This clone showed up just a few times. The V and J genes are TRBV30 and TRBJ2-2; D might be TRBD1 (6 bases). CDR1 and CDR2 (germline): GTSNPN, SVGIG (reference sequence). Trimming shortened V by 4 bases and J by 4 bases, and 7 bases separated the two germline ends. The CDR3 covers 12 residues. The CDR3 DNA reads TGTGCCTGGAACAGGGTCACCGGGGAGCTGTTTTTT. Encoded protein: CAWNRVTGELFF. Complete variable domain (other parts from reference TRBV30 and TRBJ2-2): SQTIHQWPATLVQPVGSPLSLECTVEGTSNPNLYWYRQAAGRGLQLLFYSVGIGQISSEVPQNLSASRPQDRQFILSSKKLLLSDSGFYLCAWNRVTGELFFGEGSRLTVL.

In this sample, this clone turned up a few times. The chain links TRBV9 to TRBJ1-2, with 7 bases fitting TRBD1. This CDR3 region has 13 residues. Looked up from germline, CDR1 is SGDLS and CDR2 is YYNGEE. V lost 0 bases and J lost 7; bases outside the gene matches: 3. CDR3 loop: CASSVEGGLGYTF. The CDR3 bases are TGTGCCAGCAGCGTAGAAGGGGGCCTTGGCTACACCTTC.